One and the same sample provided the 17 T cell receptor beta chains below, sequenced in a study of blood T cell repertoires in COVID-19 (dated by TCRdb to 2019 to 2021). The library was made by the immunoSEQ multiplex PCR assay. Held by TCRdb, this immuneACCESS table contains in-frame sequences only and omits some clones. Under half of the omission traces to an unresolved V gene where checked; the cause of the rest is unknown. The sample data list roughly 280,000 clones, and around 78% of these were observed just once. In total, the top ten clones hold over 4.5% of the sample. Material for sequencing was peripheral blood. These receptors were collected from a man in his sixties who had recovered from COVID-19.

This clone has ten or more counts. The V call is TRBV5-5, the J call TRBJ1-3, with D perhaps matching TRBD1 (6 bases). The V and J ends lost 3 bases and 4 bases respectively, with 14 bases between them. Germline CDR1 and CDR2: SGHKS and YYEKEE (reference sequence). This CDR3 has 15 residues. CDR3 sequence reads: CASSSAGTSGNTIYF. DNA for the CDR3: TGTGCCAGCAGCTCGGCCGGGACATCAGGAAACACCATATATTTT.

V and J are TRBV2 and TRBJ1-4; D is uncertain. The CDR3 is 14 amino acids. V dropped 6 bases and J dropped 0 bases, with 8 bases sitting between them. Germline V CDR1 and CDR2: SNHLY, FYNNEI. Here the CDR3 reads CASRRGSTNEKLFF. In DNA, the CDR3 is TGTGCCAGCAGAAGAGGGTCAACTAATGAAAAACTGTTTTTT.

V and J are TRBV12-3 or TRBV12-4 and TRBJ2-7, with D perhaps TRBD1 (6 bases). This CDR3 region has 13 residues. V lost 4 bases and J lost 0, with 7 bases in between. This chain's CDR3 is CASSWTASYEQYF. DNA of the CDR3: TGTGCCAGCAGTTGGACAGCCTCCTACGAGCAGTACTTC.

The table lists this clone with a few counts. This CDR3 is CASRNRQGANTEAFF. CDR3 DNA sequence: TGTGCCAGCAGAAACCGACAGGGGGCGAACACTGAAGCTTTCTTT. The chain uses TRBV6-5 and TRBJ1-1; TRBD1 aligns across 10 bases. V lost 6 bases to trimming and J lost 1 base; unmatched junction nucleotides: 5. There are 15 residues in the CDR3. Germline V gives CDR1 MNHEY, CDR2 SVGAGI.

CDR3: CASSWTDSNTGELFF. The CDR3 DNA reads TGTGCCAGCAGCTGGACGGACAGTAACACCGGGGAGCTGTTTTTT. The genes are TRBV5-8 and TRBJ2-2, with a possible D match to TRBD1 (6 bases). Germline V gene sequence: CDR1 SGHTS, CDR2 YDEGEE. V lost 3 bases and J lost 2, with 11 bases in between. The CDR3 is 15 residues long.

The chain links TRBV24-1 to TRBJ1-5; no reliable D call. Germline V gene sequence: CDR1 KGHDR, CDR2 SFDVKD. V lost 12 bases, J lost 5 bases, and 13 bases lay in between. CDR3 length: 12 residues. The CDR3 DNA sequence: TGTGCCTTCCCCGAAGCGGATCAGCCCCAGCATTTT. As protein: CAFPEADQPQHF.

This CDR3 reads CASSLEGSTSDEQYF. CDR3 nucleotide sequence: TGTGCCAGCTCCCTGGAGGGGTCTACTTCAGACGAGCAGTACTTC. V usage is TRBV6-5 and J usage is TRBJ2-7, with a weak D call TRBD2 (6 bases). The V and J ends lost 8 bases and 5 bases respectively, with 22 bases between them. The CDR3 is made up of 15 amino acids. The germline CDR1 and CDR2 sequences are MNHEY and SVGAGI.

This CDR3 reads CASSLVLGAYEQYF. In DNA, the CDR3 is TGTGCCAGCAGCTTAGTCCTCGGGGCCTACGAGCAGTACTTC. This chain uses TRBV11-2 with TRBJ2-7, with D possibly TRBD2 on 5 matching bases. This CDR3 spans 14 amino acids. Trimming removed 1 base from V and 2 bases from J, with 9 bases in between. Germline V gene data show CDR1 as SGHAT and CDR2 as FQNNGV.

Concerning this clone itself: Other DNA sequences in the sample encode the same CDR3. This chain joins TRBV9 and TRBJ1-2, with D uncertain. Deletions cut 0 bases from V and 5 bases from J, with 17 bases between. This CDR3 region has 16 residues. Germline V CDR1 and CDR2: SGDLS, YYNGEE. The CDR3 sequence: CASSVASNLNSYGYTF. In nucleotides, the CDR3 is TGTGCCAGCAGCGTAGCCTCCAACCTTAACTCATATGGCTACACCTTC.

This chain joins TRBV7-9 and TRBJ1-5; D is unclear. CDR3 size: 15 residues. V shed 5 bases and J shed 3 bases, with 14 bases lying between them. Germline V lookup: CDR1 SEHNR, CDR2 FQNEAQ (reference sequence). The DNA for the CDR3 is TGTGCCAGCAGCCCCGGCGGGCCGGTCAATCAGCCCCAGCATTTT. Its protein is CASSPGGPVNQPQHF.

This chain connects TRBV29-1 to TRBJ2-7, with 7 bases aligning to TRBD2. The V gene's germline CDR1 is SQVTM and CDR2 ANQGSEA. The ends lost 4 bases at V and 9 bases at J; junction bases unmatched: 21. The CDR3 length is 16 residues. CDR3 nucleotides: TGCAGCGTTGTAATAGGCCTAGGTGGCGGGAGCGGTTGGCAGTACTTC. Translating gives CSVVIGLGGGSGWQYF.

The J gene is TRBJ1-3, the V gene TRBV18; 7 bases fit TRBD1. The CDR3 runs to 15 residues. V shed 2 bases, J shed 2 bases, and the junction held 3 bases outside the gene matches. CDR1 KGHSH and CDR2 LQKENI come from the germline V gene. CDR3 residues: CASSPKGAAGNTIYF. For the CDR3, the DNA is TGTGCCAGCTCACCAAAGGGGGCTGCTGGAAACACCATATATTTT.

This chain links TRBV27 with TRBJ2-5; TRBD1 matches at 7 bases. CDR1 and CDR2 (germline): MNHEY, SMNVEV (reference sequence). This CDR3 comprises 13 residues. With V trimmed by 6 bases and J by 3 bases, 4 bases remained unmatched. This chain's CDR3 is CASRPGTEETQYF. The CDR3 DNA is TGTGCCAGCAGGCCCGGGACAGAAGAGACCCAGTACTTC.

The chain combines TRBV7-2 with TRBJ2-3, with D possibly TRBD1 on 5 matching bases. The CDR3 runs to 15 residues. V shed 1 base and J shed 4 bases, with 12 bases lying between them. Germline V gene sequence: CDR1 SGHTA, CDR2 FQGNSA. Here the CDR3 reads CASSLVPQGADTQYF. CDR3 nucleotides: TGTGCCAGCAGCTTAGTACCCCAGGGTGCAGATACGCAGTATTTT.

The chain employs TRBV5-4 and TRBJ2-3, with D possibly being TRBD2 (6 bases). Trimming cost V 4 bases and J 2 bases, with 11 bases left between them. The CDR3 has 14 amino acids. Germline V gene data show CDR1 as SGHNT and CDR2 as YYREEE (reference sequence). The CDR3 bases are TGTGCCAGCAGCGAGGGACTTTCCACAGATACGCAGTATTTT. This sequence encodes CASSEGLSTDTQYF.

This sequence joins TRBV5-5 and TRBJ2-7, with 10 bases fitting TRBD1. The germline gives CDR1 SGHKS, CDR2 YYEKEE (reference sequence). V lost 4 bases, J lost 4 bases, and 11 bases stayed unmatched. The CDR3 has 16 residues. DNA for the CDR3: TGTGCCAGCAGCACAGCCGGGACAGGGGTAATATACGAGCAGTACTTC. It encodes CASSTAGTGVIYEQYF.

In this sample, this clone turned up once. The J gene is TRBJ2-5, the V gene TRBV29-1; possible D gene TRBD1, 6 bases. CDR3 length equals 15 residues. Germline lookup yields CDR1 SQVTM and CDR2 ANQGSEA. The germline V and J ends were trimmed by 1 base and 0 bases, with 12 bases remaining between them. CDR3 residues: CSVEVAGAYQETQYF. The CDR3 DNA is TGCAGCGTTGAAGTGGCAGGGGCTTACCAAGAGACCCAGTACTTC.